This T cell receptor (beta chain) is drawn from a study of read filtering for tumor transcriptome and immune sequencing. This library used roughly 400 ng RNA and molecular barcoded adaptors spanning alpha/delta and beta/gamma chains. TCRdb re-derived calls from the reads in MiXCR, one entry per CDR3 protein. This sample has 39,000 or so distinct CDR3 sequences, with roughly an eighth found just once. This CDR3 has 18 residues. Germline V gives CDR1 MNHEY, CDR2 SMNVEV (reference sequence). V lost 5 bases and J 1 base, leaving 22 bases between the germline ends. The specimen was a population of CD138-negative cells sorted from bone marrow. This chain links TRBV27 with TRBJ2-3; D is ambiguous. The source of this sequence is a donor aged 40 or over with multiple myeloma. CDR3 sequence: CASSPPWGSGLGTDTQYF. The CDR3 bases are TGTGCCAGCAGTCCCCCCTGGGGATCAGGCCTTGGCACAGATACGCAGTATTTT.